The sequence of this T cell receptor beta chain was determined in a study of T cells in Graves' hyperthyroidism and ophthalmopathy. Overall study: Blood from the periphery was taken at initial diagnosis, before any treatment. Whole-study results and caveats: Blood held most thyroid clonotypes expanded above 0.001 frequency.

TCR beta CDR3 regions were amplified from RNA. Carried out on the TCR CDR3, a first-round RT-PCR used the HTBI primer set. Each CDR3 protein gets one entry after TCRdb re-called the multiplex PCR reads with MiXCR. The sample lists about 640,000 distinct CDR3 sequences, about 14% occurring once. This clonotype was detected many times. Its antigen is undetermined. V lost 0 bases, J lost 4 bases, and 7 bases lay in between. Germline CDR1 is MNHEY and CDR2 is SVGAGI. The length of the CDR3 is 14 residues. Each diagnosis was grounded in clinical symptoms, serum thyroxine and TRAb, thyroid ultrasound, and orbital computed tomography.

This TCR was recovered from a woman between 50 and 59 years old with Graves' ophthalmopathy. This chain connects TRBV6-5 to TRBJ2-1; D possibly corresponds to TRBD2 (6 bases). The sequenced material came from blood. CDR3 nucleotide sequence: TGTGCCAGCAGTTACTCCGGGGGATACAATGAGCAGTTCTTC. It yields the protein CASSYSGGYNEQFF.